This TCR beta chain stems from a study of T-cell reconstitution after alpha-beta-depleted transplantation in children. This CDR3 contains 14 residues. With V trimmed by 2 bases and J by 6 bases, 4 bases remained unmatched. Germline loops: CDR1 MGHRA, CDR2 YSYEKL. Overall study findings and caveats: Reports say that about two months after transplant, the alpha-beta T cells came out of several hundred graft clones that had expanded.

This clonotype was seen ten or more times. Antigen specificity is unknown. A TCRbeta library incorporating unique molecular identifiers was prepared. One entry per CDR3 protein results from TCRdb running MiXCR on the PCR reads. This sample yields 280,000 or so distinct CDR3 sequences, of which under 14% are seen a single time; 23% belongs to the top ten. The sequencing here drew on peripheral blood, taken 180 days after TCRalphabeta/CD19-depleted stem cell transplant. This receptor was obtained from a male patient between 2 and 10 years old who had a stem cell transplant for chronic granulomatous disease, so the T cells may come from the graft donor. This chain links TRBV4-1 with TRBJ1-2; TRBD1 aligns across 9 bases. CDR3 sequence (DNA): TGCGCCAGCAGCCAACAACAGGGGGCCAATGGCTACACCTTC. Translation: CASSQQQGANGYTF.